A single sample gave rise to the 5 T cell receptor beta chains below, sequenced in a study of control samples from healthy donors and cancer patients. TCRdb keeps only in-frame clones here, not all; method: immunoSEQ multiplex PCR. The table lists 55,000 to 65,000 clones, around 87% of them singletons. Material for sequencing was PBMCs. The receptor source for this set is a woman aged 55-70 years with lung cancer.

The genes are TRBV6-5 and TRBJ1-1; 7 positions agree with TRBD1. The germline V gene has CDR1 MNHEY and CDR2 SVGAGI. CDR3 length: 12 amino acids. V dropped 7 bases and J dropped 7; count of bases not matched to a gene: 6. This CDR3 reads CASTRQGGEAFF. The CDR3 DNA reads as TGTGCCAGCACCCGACAGGGCGGTGAAGCTTTCTTT.

The rearrangement links TRBV11-2 to TRBJ2-5, with D unresolved. There are 12 residues in the CDR3. Trimming took 5 bases from V and 4 from J, leaving 8 bases between them. Germline V gene data show CDR1 as SGHAT and CDR2 as FQNNGV. CDR3 nucleotide sequence: TGTGCCAGCAGCCTTAACGGAGAGACCCAGTACTTC. This codes for CASSLNGETQYF. The entire variable domain, with the rest obtained from reference TRBV11-2 and TRBJ2-5, is as follows: EAGVAQSPRYKIIEKRQSVAFWCNPISGHATLYWYQQILGQGPKLLIQFQNNGVVDDSQLPKDRFSAERLKGVDSTLKIQPAKLEDSAVYLCASSLNGETQYFGPGTRLLVL.

This chain connects TRBV3-1 (or the pseudogene TRBV3-2) to TRBJ2-6; D gene ambiguous. The CDR3 totals 12 residues. Germline CDR1 reads LGHDT; CDR2 reads YNNKEL (reference sequence). The V end was cut by 1 base, the J end by 5 bases, with 0 bases between. CDR3 loop: CASSQGANVLTF. In DNA, the CDR3 is TGTGCCAGCAGCCAAGGGGCCAACGTCCTGACTTTC.

V usage is TRBV29-1 and J usage is TRBJ2-5; tentatively, D is TRBD2 (6 bases). The V gene's germline CDR1 is SQVTM and CDR2 ANQGSEA. Between the trimmed V and J ends, which lost 5 bases and 2 bases, there was a span of 15 bases. This CDR3 is built from 14 residues. CDR3 region: CSVSGSREQETQYF. The DNA for the CDR3 is TGCAGCGTTAGTGGCTCCCGGGAGCAAGAGACCCAGTACTTC.

This clone turned up a few times. V is TRBV18 and J is TRBJ2-2, with D unresolved. Germline assignment: CDR1 KGHSH and CDR2 LQKENI. There are 12 residues in the CDR3. V gave up 2 bases and J gave up 4 bases, with 2 bases separating them. CDR3 nucleotides: TGTGCCAGCTCACCAATCACCGGGGAGCTGTTTTTT. This codes for CASSPITGELFF.